These 22 T cell receptor beta chains were sequenced from one sample in a study of blood T cell repertoires in COVID-19. The protocol was immunoSEQ multiplex PCR, while the TCRdb copy is restricted to in-frame clones and leaves out a portion. The table has around 360,000 clones, approximately 89% seen once. The sequencing input was peripheral blood. The receptors originated from a woman aged 25 to 45 with COVID-19, enrolled during active disease.

The rearrangement uses TRBV4-1 and TRBJ1-4, with a possible D match to TRBD1 (5 bases). Trimming cost V 1 base and J 7 bases, with 19 bases left between them. This CDR3 is built from 17 residues. The germline gives CDR1 MGHRA, CDR2 YSYEKL. CDR3 protein: CASSQGPQAGPFEKLFF. Here the CDR3 DNA reads TGCGCCAGCAGCCAAGGGCCTCAAGCAGGGCCGTTTGAAAAACTGTTTTTT.

The rearrangement uses TRBV5-4 and TRBJ2-5, with D hard to call. CDR1 and CDR2 from the germline V gene are SGHNT and YYREEE (reference sequence). Trimming took 4 bases from V and 5 from J, leaving 12 bases between them. The CDR3 consists of 13 residues. The chain's CDR3 is CASSPTPPETQYF. CDR3 coding DNA: TGTGCCAGCAGCCCGACTCCTCCGGAGACCCAGTACTTC.

This rearrangement joins TRBV9 to TRBJ2-5, with TRBD2 identical over 8 bases. There are 18 residues in the CDR3. V shed 0 bases and J 4 bases; nucleotides not matched to a gene: 14. The V gene's germline CDR1 is SGDLS and CDR2 YYNGEE. CDR3 sequence (DNA): TGTGCCAGCAGCGTAGGGGTAGCGGGACGACAATACGTAGAGACCCAGTACTTC. Translated: CASSVGVAGRQYVETQYF.

V is TRBV28 and J is TRBJ2-7; 8 bases agree with TRBD1. The V gene's germline CDR1 is MDHEN and CDR2 SYDVKM. The CDR3 has 13 amino acids. V shed 3 bases and J 6 bases; nucleotides not matched to a gene: 4. CDR3 amino acids: CASSFWTGTEQYF. CDR3 in DNA: TGTGCCAGCAGTTTTTGGACAGGGACCGAGCAGTACTTC. The variable domain in full, completed from reference TRBV28 and TRBJ2-7, reads DVKVTQSSRYLVKRTGEKVFLECVQDMDHENMFWYRQDPGLGLRLIYFSYDVKMKEKGDIPEGYSVSREKKERFSLILESASTNQTSMYLCASSFWTGTEQYFGPGTRLTVT.

The sample holds one count of this clone. This chain uses TRBV5-1 with TRBJ2-1; D perhaps matches TRBD2 (6 bases). The CDR3 loop spans 16 amino acids. V lost 5 bases and J lost 0, with 15 bases in between. CDR1 and CDR2 from the germline V gene are SGHRS and YFSETQ. In DNA, the CDR3 is TGCGCCAGCAGACCGGGGACTTTTAGCTCCTACAATGAGCAGTTCTTC. This encodes CASRPGTFSSYNEQFF. The full variable domain, completed using reference TRBV5-1 and TRBJ2-1, is KAGVTQTPRYLIKTRGQQVTLSCSPISGHRSVSWYQQTPGQGLQFLFEYFSETQRNKGNFPGRFSGRQFSNSRSEMNVSTLELGDSALYLCASRPGTFSSYNEQFFGPGTRLTVL.

About this clone: This specimen includes other DNA sequences encoding the same CDR3. This chain's CDR3 is CASSSLRDRVYEQYF. The CDR3 bases are TGTGCCAGCAGCTCGCTCCGGGACAGGGTCTACGAGCAGTACTTC. The rearrangement joins TRBV5-5 to TRBJ2-7; 9 bases are a match to TRBD1. Trimming took 3 bases from V and 3 from J; bases not matched to a gene: 7. This CDR3 is built from 15 residues. Germline-derived CDR1 and CDR2 are SGHKS and YYEKEE (reference sequence).

The gene calls are TRBV7-8 and TRBJ1-1, with 9 bases matching TRBD1. V was clipped by 8 bases and J by 0 bases; unmatched bases: 10. The CDR3 contains 16 residues. Germline V gene sequence: CDR1 SGHVS, CDR2 FQNEAQ. The CDR3 bases are TGTGCCAGCTCCGCAACCGGGACAGGGATGAACACTGAAGCTTTCTTT. Amino acids: CASSATGTGMNTEAFF.

For the CDR3, the DNA is TGTGCCATCAGTGACCCCCTGAAAAGAGGGAGTAAGGGCGGGAATGAGCAGTTCTTC. This translates into CAISDPLKRGSKGGNEQFF. J is TRBJ2-1 and V is TRBV10-3; TRBD2 might be the D (5 bases). Trimming removed 3 bases from V and 7 bases from J, with 28 bases in between. CDR3 length: 19 residues. Germline assignment: CDR1 ENHRY and CDR2 SYGVKD.

V gene TRBV28 combines with J gene TRBJ1-5; 7 bases line up with TRBD1. The CDR3 covers 14 residues. The germline V gene has CDR1 MDHEN and CDR2 SYDVKM. Trimming at V came to 4 bases and at J to 4 bases, leaving 4 bases not matched to a gene. The CDR3: CASSYRDSNQPQHF. CDR3 coding DNA: TGTGCCAGCAGTTACCGGGACAGTAATCAGCCCCAGCATTTT.

The chain is built from TRBV4-3 and TRBJ2-2; no firm D call. The CDR3 is 13 amino acids. Germline V gives CDR1 LGHNA, CDR2 YSLEER. The germline V and J ends were trimmed by 4 bases and 6 bases, with 9 bases remaining between them. DNA of the CDR3: TGCGCCAGCAGCCCAGGATTCGCCGGGGAGCTGTTTTTT. Encoded protein: CASSPGFAGELFF.

The genes are TRBV29-1 and TRBJ1-2; 10 bases match TRBD1. Germline loops: CDR1 SQVTM, CDR2 ANQGSEA. The CDR3 spans 13 residues. Trimming took 7 bases from V and 13 from J; bases not matched to a gene: 15. The CDR3, as DNA: TGCAGCGCTGGACAGGGGGAGGGCGCGGTTATCACCTTC. Its protein product is CSAGQGEGAVITF. Based on the CDR3 plus reference TRBV29-1 and TRBJ1-2, the full variable domain is SAVISQKPSRDICQRGTSLTIQCQVDSQVTMMFWYRQQPGQSLTLIATANQGSEATYESGFVIDKFPISRPNLTFSTLTVSNMSPEDSSIYLCSAGQGEGAVITFGSGTRLTVV.

This chain uses TRBV30 with TRBJ1-4; no definite D call. V was shortened by 5 bases and J by 5 bases, with 9 bases between the two germline ends. Germline CDR1 and CDR2: GTSNPN and SVGIG (reference sequence). The CDR3 sequence is 12 residues long. The CDR3 region is CAWGGQNEKLFF. CDR3 coding DNA: TGTGCCTGGGGAGGGCAGAATGAAAAACTGTTTTTT. Using reference TRBV30 and TRBJ1-4 for the parts outside the CDR3, the full variable domain is SQTIHQWPATLVQPVGSPLSLECTVEGTSNPNLYWYRQAAGRGLQLLFYSVGIGQISSEVPQNLSASRPQDRQFILSSKKLLLSDSGFYLCAWGGQNEKLFFGSGTQLSVL.

The chain has TRBV7-8 and TRBJ2-5, with D possibly TRBD2 on 6 matching bases. Trimming removed 0 bases at V and 9 bases at J, with 14 bases between. The CDR3 has 14 residues. Germline values: CDR1 SGHVS, CDR2 FQNEAQ. CDR3 DNA: TGTGCCAGCAGCTTAGCGGTGGGACTGCTGGCCCAGTACTTC. This encodes CASSLAVGLLAQYF.

This chain connects TRBV3-1 (or the pseudogene TRBV3-2) to TRBJ2-5; 7 nucleotides align to TRBD1. Germline V gene sequence: CDR1 LGHDT, CDR2 YNNKEL (reference sequence). J lost 5 bases, V lost 4 bases, and 7 bases had no gene match. This CDR3 has 14 amino acids. CDR3 coding DNA: TGTGCCAGCAGCCCTCCACAGGGGTTGGAGACCCAGTACTTC. Encoded protein: CASSPPQGLETQYF.

This clone was seen only once. The V gene is TRBV9, the J gene TRBJ2-5; tentatively, D is TRBD1 (6 bases). Germline V gene data show CDR1 as SGDLS and CDR2 as YYNGEE. V was cut by 3 bases and J by 4 bases, with 16 bases left in between. CDR3 length equals 15 residues. CDR3 sequence: CASSANTGKAETQYF. Written as DNA, the CDR3 is TGTGCCAGCAGCGCCAATACAGGGAAGGCAGAGACCCAGTACTTC.

This clone appeared a few times. The rearrangement uses TRBV5-1 and TRBJ1-1; D is ambiguous. Deletions cut 0 bases from V and 8 bases from J, with 14 bases between. CDR1 SGHRS and CDR2 YFSETQ come from the germline V gene. This CDR3 contains 14 residues. The CDR3 here is CASSLESTSPEAFF. As DNA, the CDR3 is TGCGCCAGCAGCTTGGAGTCTACCTCCCCCGAAGCTTTCTTT.

The rearrangement links TRBV10-3 to TRBJ1-5; TRBD1 aligns across 9 bases. The ends lost 11 bases at V and 5 bases at J; junction bases unmatched: 7. This CDR3 region has 13 residues. Germline CDR1 reads ENHRY; CDR2 reads SYGVKD. The CDR3 reads CAAHRGRDQPQHF. Here the CDR3 DNA reads TGTGCCGCCCACAGGGGGCGCGATCAGCCCCAGCATTTT.

V usage is TRBV10-3 and J usage is TRBJ1-1; D uncertain. CDR3 size: 14 residues. Germline CDR1 ENHRY, CDR2 SYGVKD. V lost 4 bases, J lost 7 bases, and 16 bases lay in between. CDR3 DNA: TGTGCCATCAGTGCAGAAAGTCGCGGTCGTGAAGCTTTCTTT. Translated, it gives CAISAESRGREAFF.

The chain joins TRBV20-1 to TRBJ2-7; 10 positions match TRBD2. Germline CDR1 reads DFQATT; CDR2 reads SNEGSKA (reference sequence). CDR3 length equals 11 residues. V gave up 7 bases and J gave up 10 bases; unmatched junction bases: 7. The CDR3 reads CSVSAGGSQYF. The CDR3 DNA follows: TGCAGTGTTTCAGCGGGAGGGAGCCAGTACTTC.

The chain recombines TRBV29-1 with TRBJ2-1; 10 nucleotides match TRBD2. J gave up 8 bases and V 6 bases, and 7 bases lay outside the gene matches. CDR1 and CDR2 from the germline V gene are SQVTM and ANQGSEA. This CDR3 region has 13 residues. CDR3 nucleotide sequence: TGCAGCGTGCCGGGTCTAGCGGGAGATGAGCAGTTCTTC. Protein: CSVPGLAGDEQFF.

The V call is TRBV7-3, the J call TRBJ1-1, with D tentatively TRBD1 (5 bases). Germline CDR1 and CDR2: SGHTA and FQGTGA. Trimming took 2 bases from V and 5 from J, leaving 15 bases between them. This CDR3 spans 15 amino acids. Here the CDR3 reads CASSLLSGIGTEAFF. The CDR3 nucleotides read TGTGCCAGCAGCTTACTGTCAGGGATAGGAACTGAAGCTTTCTTT.

The chain couples TRBV6-1 to TRBJ2-7, with TRBD1 identical over 10 bases. V shed 2 bases and J 3 bases; nucleotides not matched to a gene: 4. Per the germline V gene, CDR1 is MNHNS and CDR2 is SASEGT. The length of the CDR3 is 15 residues. CDR3 nucleotides: TGTGCCAGCAGTGAAACTGGGACAGGGGACTACGAGCAGTACTTC. Protein sequence: CASSETGTGDYEQYF.